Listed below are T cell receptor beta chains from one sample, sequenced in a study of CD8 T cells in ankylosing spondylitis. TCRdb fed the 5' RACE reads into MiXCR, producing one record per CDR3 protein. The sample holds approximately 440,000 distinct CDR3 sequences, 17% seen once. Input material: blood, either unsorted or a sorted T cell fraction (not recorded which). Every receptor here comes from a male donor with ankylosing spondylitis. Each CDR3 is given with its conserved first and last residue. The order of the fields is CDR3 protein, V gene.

CASSFRAGGSGNTIYF,TRBV7-6
CASSFRPAEAFF,TRBV12-3/TRBV12-4
CSARGRELFF,TRBV29-1
CASSSTKFFGTANTEAFF,TRBV11-2
CASSSGGYNYGYTF,TRBV6-5
CAISAGTGSMRSNQPQHF,TRBV10-3
CATSNGWDTQYF,TRBV15
CASSQTSGSVPTDTQYF,TRBV7-2
CSEKGRWETQYF,TRBV29-1
CASSLFGGGVETGAQYF,TRBV7-2
CASSPTLLAVSYEQYF,TRBV7-2
CSANRDRGLGEQYF,TRBV20-1